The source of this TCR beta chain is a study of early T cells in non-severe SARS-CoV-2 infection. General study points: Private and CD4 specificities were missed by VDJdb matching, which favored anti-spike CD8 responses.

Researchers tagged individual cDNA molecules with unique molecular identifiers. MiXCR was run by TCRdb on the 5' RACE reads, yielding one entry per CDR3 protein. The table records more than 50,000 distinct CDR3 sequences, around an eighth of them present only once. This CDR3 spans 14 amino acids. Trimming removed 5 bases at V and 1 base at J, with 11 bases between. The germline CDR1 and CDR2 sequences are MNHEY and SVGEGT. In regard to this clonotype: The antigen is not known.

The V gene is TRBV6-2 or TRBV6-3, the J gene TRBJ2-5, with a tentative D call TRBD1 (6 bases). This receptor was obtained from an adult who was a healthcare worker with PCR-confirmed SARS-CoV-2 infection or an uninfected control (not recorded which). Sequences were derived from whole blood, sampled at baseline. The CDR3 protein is CASSPTGFQETQYF. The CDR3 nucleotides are TGTGCCAGCAGTCCCACAGGGTTCCAAGAGACCCAGTACTTC.